This T cell receptor (beta chain) was captured by sequencing in a study of regulatory T cells in long-lasting Graves disease. General study results and limits: Lower TCR diversity was seen in persistent Graves' patients than in newly diagnosed ones.

Time point noted: newly diagnosed GD, antithyroid drugs for less than 3 months. The TCR library was made from RNA that had been extracted from PBMCs in TRIzol. This clonotype was counted at least ten times. The antigen remains unidentified. V lost 3 bases, J lost 3 bases, and 6 bases lay in between. The CDR3 is made up of 12 amino acids. Germline lookup yields CDR1 MRHNA and CDR2 SNTAGT. Combining iRepertoire HTBI primers with Arm-PCR of CDR3 regions, the authors built TCR beta libraries. One entry per CDR3 protein results from TCRdb running MiXCR on the multiplex PCR reads. This sample yields 400,000 to 550,000 distinct CDR3 sequences, of which about 15% are seen a single time; over 15% belongs to the top ten. This sample also appeared in a second study, on T cells in Graves' hyperthyroidism and ophthalmopathy.

The sample here was peripheral blood mononuclear cells (PBMCs), taken at new diagnosis, from a patient treated with antithyroid drugs. The rearrangement joins TRBV6-4 to TRBJ2-7; no firm D call. The source of this sequence is a woman aged 25 to 45 with Graves disease. In DNA, the CDR3 is TGTGCCAGCAGTGAACGCGGCTACGAGCAGTACTTC. Translated: CASSERGYEQYF.